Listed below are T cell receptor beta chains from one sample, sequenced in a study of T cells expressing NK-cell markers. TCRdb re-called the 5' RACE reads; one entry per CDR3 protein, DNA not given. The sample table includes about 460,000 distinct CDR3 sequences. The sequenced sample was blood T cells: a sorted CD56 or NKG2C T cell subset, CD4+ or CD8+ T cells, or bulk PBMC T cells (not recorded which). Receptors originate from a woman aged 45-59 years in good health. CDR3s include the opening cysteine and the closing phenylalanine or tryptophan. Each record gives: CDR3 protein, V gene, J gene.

cdr3_aa: CASSRDSGANVLTF; v_call: TRBV3-1; j_call: TRBJ2-6
cdr3_aa: CSARASGRSLRSYNEQFF; v_call: TRBV20-1; j_call: TRBJ2-1
cdr3_aa: CSVEFPSSYNEQFF; v_call: TRBV29-1; j_call: TRBJ2-1
cdr3_aa: CASSLGRTSGTDTQYF; v_call: TRBV6-5; j_call: TRBJ2-3
cdr3_aa: CSAGFWSGDSYEQYF; v_call: TRBV20-1; j_call: TRBJ2-7
cdr3_aa: CASGPLAPYNEQFF; v_call: TRBV6-2/TRBV6-3; j_call: TRBJ2-1
cdr3_aa: CASSRAGLAGETQYF; v_call: TRBV5-1; j_call: TRBJ2-5
cdr3_aa: CASSQDWQSQGKLFF; v_call: TRBV4-1; j_call: TRBJ1-4
cdr3_aa: CAWDHSLGNEQYF; v_call: TRBV30; j_call: TRBJ2-7
cdr3_aa: CATSSDYLSYNEQFF; v_call: TRBV15; j_call: TRBJ2-1
cdr3_aa: CASSPQPMDNEQFF; v_call: TRBV6-1; j_call: TRBJ2-1
cdr3_aa: CASSRTVYTQYF; v_call: TRBV12-3/TRBV12-4; j_call: TRBJ2-3
cdr3_aa: CASSRSPGLPEGNEQFF; v_call: TRBV5-6; j_call: TRBJ2-1
cdr3_aa: CASSPGQLNQPQHF; v_call: TRBV10-2; j_call: TRBJ1-5
cdr3_aa: CSALDPGLAASYNEQFF; v_call: TRBV20-1; j_call: TRBJ2-1
cdr3_aa: CASSEALAGWSSYEQYF; v_call: TRBV6-1; j_call: TRBJ2-7
cdr3_aa: CASGPGLAGLPGGQYF; v_call: TRBV25-1; j_call: TRBJ2-3
cdr3_aa: CATSSSGRKGNEQFF; v_call: TRBV24-1; j_call: TRBJ2-1
cdr3_aa: CASRREGQGGTEAFF; v_call: TRBV2; j_call: TRBJ1-1
cdr3_aa: CASSLGVPEQFF; v_call: TRBV5-1; j_call: TRBJ2-1
cdr3_aa: CASRGGPENIQYF; v_call: TRBV6-5; j_call: TRBJ2-4
cdr3_aa: CASRPRGVGHGELFF; v_call: TRBV28; j_call: TRBJ2-2
cdr3_aa: CASSLSYRTDTQYF; v_call: TRBV7-8; j_call: TRBJ2-3
cdr3_aa: CSVRRTDTQYF; v_call: TRBV20-1; j_call: TRBJ2-3
cdr3_aa: CASSLVGQGASGELFF; v_call: TRBV5-1; j_call: TRBJ2-2
cdr3_aa: CATSNPGGAGQPQHF; v_call: TRBV15; j_call: TRBJ1-5
cdr3_aa: CASSVVGGENTEAFF; v_call: TRBV9; j_call: TRBJ1-1
cdr3_aa: CASSFLSLAANTGELFF; v_call: TRBV5-1; j_call: TRBJ2-2
cdr3_aa: CASGLRGNTIYF; v_call: TRBV2; j_call: TRBJ1-3
cdr3_aa: CASSTIWGGSYEQYF; v_call: TRBV6-5; j_call: TRBJ2-7
cdr3_aa: CASSVKNKGFYEQYF; v_call: TRBV28; j_call: TRBJ2-7
cdr3_aa: CASSSVQGSYGYTF; v_call: TRBV12-3/TRBV12-4; j_call: TRBJ1-2
cdr3_aa: CASTPPTNEKLFF; v_call: TRBV19; j_call: TRBJ1-4
cdr3_aa: CASSEKGLAGVGTDTQYF; v_call: TRBV6-1; j_call: TRBJ2-3
cdr3_aa: CASGVRGDQPQHF; v_call: TRBV7-2; j_call: TRBJ1-5
cdr3_aa: CASSGGLGSGNTIYF; v_call: TRBV9; j_call: TRBJ1-3
cdr3_aa: CATSDLTSGTSGTPYNEQFF; v_call: TRBV24-1; j_call: TRBJ2-1
cdr3_aa: CAISGRNPPRSTDTQYF; v_call: TRBV10-3; j_call: TRBJ2-3
cdr3_aa: CASSLRDGPNEQFF; v_call: TRBV27; j_call: TRBJ2-1
cdr3_aa: CASSPLVSSYNEQFF; v_call: TRBV18; j_call: TRBJ2-1
cdr3_aa: CASSSGSGRAGETQYF; v_call: TRBV27; j_call: TRBJ2-5